This T cell receptor (beta chain) appears in the sequencing data of a study of cytomegalovirus exposure and HLA in healthy donors. The study's findings and limits: Rare TCR sequences predominated, though certain public TCRs were found in many donors. The presence/absence work took it that sequencing depth was about the same across donors.

On this clone: The antigen remains undetermined.

Germline V gene data show CDR1 as SGHRS and CDR2 as YFSETQ. This CDR3 region has 15 residues. Losses at the gene ends were 4 bases for V and 5 bases for J; bases not matched to a gene: 8. 60 Vbeta and 13 Jbeta primers were used in PCR. Sequencing was performed with immunoSEQ multiplex PCR; in TCRdb, only in-frame clones are kept and a portion is missing. The table records under 150,000 clones, less than 90% of them present only once. The chain has TRBV5-1 and TRBJ2-5, with TRBD1 matching 10 bases. The receptor's source is a man aged 40-49 years in good health and CMV-seronegative. Sequenced sample: PBMCs. The CDR3 sequence is CASSHDRGQVETQYF. CDR3 coding DNA: TGCGCCAGCAGCCATGACAGGGGGCAGGTGGAGACCCAGTACTTC.